The 20 T cell receptor beta chains reported below all come from one sample, sequenced in a study of T-cell reconstitution after alpha-beta-depleted transplantation in children. The library targeted TCRbeta and was prepared with unique molecular identifiers. Using its own MiXCR run on the PCR reads, TCRdb lists one record per CDR3 protein. The sample has over 450,000 distinct CDR3 sequences; 10% are singletons. Sequencing was performed on PBMCs, taken before TCRalphabeta/CD19-depleted stem cell transplant. These receptors came from a child aged 2 to 9 with inherited bone marrow failure, due to receive a stem cell transplant.

This clonotype has at least ten counts. The chain has TRBV28 and TRBJ2-2, with unresolved D. This CDR3 spans 13 amino acids. Per the germline V gene, CDR1 is MDHEN and CDR2 is SYDVKM. Trimming took 3 bases from V and 6 from J, leaving 8 bases between them. This CDR3 reads CASSFAVAGELFF. DNA for the CDR3: TGTGCCAGCAGTTTCGCCGTGGCCGGGGAGCTGTTTTTT.

There are many counts of this clonotype. The genes are TRBV12-3 or TRBV12-4 and TRBJ1-4; 8 bases fit TRBD1. V trimming: 6 bases; J trimming: 4 bases; junction bases outside the gene matches: 13. The CDR3 contains 17 residues. CDR3 region: CASSPGGTGVFNEKLFF. The CDR3 DNA reads as TGTGCCAGCAGCCCCGGGGGGACAGGCGTTTTTAATGAAAAACTGTTTTTT.

In this sample, this clonotype turned up many times. V usage is TRBV28 and J usage is TRBJ2-7; TRBD1 aligns across 8 bases. V lost 5 bases and J lost 3; bases outside the gene matches: 12. The CDR3 is 16 amino acids. Germline CDR1 and CDR2: MDHEN and SYDVKM. CDR3 loop: CASSLPPGTGRYEQYF. The CDR3, as DNA: TGTGCCAGCAGTCTACCCCCCGGGACAGGTCGCTACGAGCAGTACTTC. Filled out from reference TRBV28 and TRBJ2-7, the complete variable domain reads DVKVTQSSRYLVKRTGEKVFLECVQDMDHENMFWYRQDPGLGLRLIYFSYDVKMKEKGDIPEGYSVSREKKERFSLILESASTNQTSMYLCASSLPPGTGRYEQYFGPGTRLTVT.

This clonotype has a count of ten or more. The chain links TRBV6-1 to TRBJ2-7; 10 nucleotides line up with TRBD2. The CDR3 runs to 14 residues. The germline V gene encodes CDR1 MNHNS and CDR2 SASEGT. The V segment lost 8 bases and the J segment 5 bases; nucleotides outside the gene matches: 9. DNA of the CDR3: TGTGCCAGCCGGCAAGCGGGAGGGCCCCACGAGCAGTACTTC. Amino acids: CASRQAGGPHEQYF.

This clonotype was detected many times. This sequence joins TRBV20-1 and TRBJ2-7; D is perhaps TRBD1 or TRBD2 (6 bases each). V gave up 0 bases and J gave up 1 base, with 13 bases separating them. The CDR3 totals 15 residues. CDR1 is DFQATT, CDR2 SNEGSKA, per germline (reference sequence). The CDR3 protein is CSARDFGGGSYEQYF. CDR3 coding DNA: TGCAGTGCTAGAGATTTCGGAGGGGGTTCCTACGAGCAGTACTTC.

This clonotype was seen repeatedly, ten times or more. The rearrangement links TRBV6-5 to TRBJ2-6; D ambiguous. Trimming pared 1 base from V and 0 bases from J, leaving 7 bases between. The CDR3 length is 16 residues. Germline CDR1 and CDR2: MNHEY and SVGAGI. DNA of the CDR3: TGTGCCAGCAGTTACTTTGGGGACTCTGGGGCCAACGTCCTGACTTTC. It yields the protein CASSYFGDSGANVLTF.

This clonotype was detected many times. The DNA of the CDR3 is TGTGCCAGCGGACTTGTGGTCACTGAAGCTTTCTTT. As protein: CASGLVVTEAFF. V is TRBV2 and J is TRBJ1-1; D is undetermined. The germline CDR1 and CDR2 sequences are SNHLY and FYNNEI. The length of the CDR3 is 12 residues. Trimming took off 8 bases at V and 4 bases at J, with 11 bases between the two ends.

There are many counts of this clonotype. This rearrangement joins TRBV5-1 to TRBJ2-2; the match to TRBD1 covers 8 bases. The CDR3 is 15 residues long. Germline CDR1 and CDR2: SGHRS and YFSETQ. Trimming removed 5 bases from V and 7 bases from J; junction bases left unmatched: 10. The CDR3 protein is CASRGPGGARGELFF. DNA for the CDR3: TGCGCCAGCAGAGGTCCAGGGGGCGCGCGCGGGGAGCTGTTTTTT. The variable domain in full, with the rest retrieved from reference TRBV5-1 and TRBJ2-2, is KAGVTQTPRYLIKTRGQQVTLSCSPISGHRSVSWYQQTPGQGLQFLFEYFSETQRNKGNFPGRFSGRQFSNSRSEMNVSTLELGDSALYLCASRGPGGARGELFFGEGSRLTVL.

This clonotype was detected ten times or more. V gene TRBV5-1 combines with J gene TRBJ2-3; 7 nucleotides agree with TRBD2. Trimming took 1 base from V and 2 from J; bases not matched to a gene: 7. From germline, CDR1 is SGHRS and CDR2 YFSETQ. The CDR3 has 16 residues. The DNA for the CDR3 is TGCGCCAGCAGCTTGAGCCACGGGGGGTACACAGATACGCAGTATTTT. This codes for CASSLSHGGYTDTQYF. Full variable domain (remainder filled in from reference TRBV5-1 and TRBJ2-3): KAGVTQTPRYLIKTRGQQVTLSCSPISGHRSVSWYQQTPGQGLQFLFEYFSETQRNKGNFPGRFSGRQFSNSRSEMNVSTLELGDSALYLCASSLSHGGYTDTQYFGPGTRLTVL.

In this sample, this clonotype turned up many times. The genes are TRBV12-3 or TRBV12-4 and TRBJ1-5; D may be TRBD1 (5 bases). This CDR3 region has 15 residues. Trimming removed 5 bases at V and 5 bases at J, with 16 bases between. CDR3 sequence reads: CASSLGALGDQPQHF. As DNA, the CDR3 is TGTGCCAGCAGTCTTGGGGCCCTGGGCGATCAGCCCCAGCATTTT.

In this sample, this clonotype turned up a few times. The chain carries TRBV10-3 and TRBJ2-3; D is ambiguous. The V and J ends lost 2 bases and 2 bases respectively, with 11 bases between them. This CDR3 has 15 residues. The germline V gene encodes CDR1 ENHRY and CDR2 SYGVKD. The CDR3 protein is CAISEPGRATDTQYF. The CDR3 DNA sequence: TGTGCCATCAGTGAGCCAGGACGGGCCACAGATACGCAGTATTTT.

This clonotype was seen many times. The chain links TRBV10-2 to TRBJ2-7; D is uncertain. The germline CDR1 and CDR2 sequences are WSHSY and SAAADI. CDR3 size: 14 residues. Trimming removed 6 bases at V and 3 bases at J, with 15 bases between. CDR3 in DNA: TGCGCCAGCAGCGGCTTCACCCCCATCTACGAGCAGTACTTC. Translated: CASSGFTPIYEQYF.

This clonotype was counted a few times. The J gene is TRBJ2-7, the V gene TRBV2; D possibly matches TRBD1 or TRBD2 (5 bases each). V was cut by 6 bases and J by 2 bases, with 20 bases left in between. Germline V gene sequence: CDR1 SNHLY, CDR2 FYNNEI. This CDR3 spans 16 amino acids. CDR3 in amino acids: CASSGDWNRMTYEQYF. The CDR3 DNA is TGTGCCAGCAGCGGGGATTGGAACAGGATGACCTACGAGCAGTACTTC. Full variable domain (remainder filled in from reference TRBV2 and TRBJ2-7): EPEVTQTPSHQVTQMGQEVILRCVPISNHLYFYWYRQILGQKVEFLVSFYNNEISEKSEIFDDQFSVERPDGSNFTLKIRSTKLEDSAMYFCASSGDWNRMTYEQYFGPGTRLTVT.

This clonotype was recorded a few times. V gene TRBV5-1 combines with J gene TRBJ2-3; D is undetermined. The CDR3 length is 13 residues. Germline CDR1 and CDR2: SGHRS and YFSETQ. V was cut by 4 bases and J by 5 bases, with 11 bases left in between. The CDR3 region has the DNA TGCGCCAGCAGCCCGGTACTTGTAGATACGCAGTATTTT. Protein sequence: CASSPVLVDTQYF.

This clonotype came up many times. The chain recombines TRBV28 with TRBJ1-1; the match to TRBD1 covers 9 bases. This CDR3 is built from 14 residues. After removal of 6 bases from V and 2 bases from J, the junction contained 4 bases not matched to a gene. Germline V lookup: CDR1 MDHEN, CDR2 SYDVKM. The DNA of the CDR3 is TGTGCCAGCAGATCGGGACAGGGAAACACTGAAGCTTTCTTT. As protein: CASRSGQGNTEAFF. The full variable domain, its missing parts supplied by reference TRBV28 and TRBJ1-1, is DVKVTQSSRYLVKRTGEKVFLECVQDMDHENMFWYRQDPGLGLRLIYFSYDVKMKEKGDIPEGYSVSREKKERFSLILESASTNQTSMYLCASRSGQGNTEAFFGQGTRLTVV.

Many counts were recorded for this clonotype. This chain joins TRBV10-3 and TRBJ2-3; D is uncertain. Germline V gene sequence: CDR1 ENHRY, CDR2 SYGVKD. V was cut by 0 bases and J by 6 bases, with 10 bases left in between. CDR3 length equals 14 residues. As DNA, the CDR3 is TGTGCCATCAGTGAGTCTGGGTTGCGGGATACGCAGTATTTT. Its protein product is CAISESGLRDTQYF.

In its sample, this clonotype was seen many times. This CDR3 reads CSVEDTSGYNEQFF. CDR3 DNA: TGCAGCGTTGAAGATACTAGCGGCTACAATGAGCAGTTCTTC. The J gene is TRBJ2-1, the V gene TRBV29-1, with 8 positions matching TRBD2. CDR1 and CDR2 (germline): SQVTM, ANQGSEA. Trimming took 0 bases from V and 3 from J; bases not matched to a gene: 1. This CDR3 spans 14 amino acids.

A word on this clonotype: A much larger clone lies one base from this, so it may be a read error. The chain uses TRBV5-1 and TRBJ2-1; TRBD2 matches at 7 bases. Looked up from germline, CDR1 is SGHRS and CDR2 is YFSETQ. This CDR3 has 14 amino acids. The CDR3 nucleotides are TGCGCCAGCAGGGCCGGGACTACCTCCAATGAGCATTTCTTC. This translates into CASRAGTTSNEHFF.

This clonotype has only a few counts. The V and J genes are TRBV5-1 and TRBJ2-3; 10 bases are a match to TRBD2. Trimming at V came to 0 bases and at J to 6 bases, leaving 4 bases not matched to a gene. This CDR3 spans 15 amino acids. Germline values: CDR1 SGHRS, CDR2 YFSETQ. CDR3 sequence reads: CASSLDSGRADTQYF. CDR3 DNA sequence: TGCGCCAGCAGCTTGGACAGCGGGAGGGCCGATACGCAGTATTTT.

This clonotype occurred many times. This chain joins TRBV12-3 or TRBV12-4 and TRBJ2-5, with 8 bases lining up with TRBD1. V gave up 5 bases and J gave up 3 bases; unmatched junction bases: 11. The CDR3 is 16 residues long. CDR3 coding DNA: TGTGCCAGCAGTCCCTGGACAGGGCTAGCCAAAGAGACCCAGTACTTC. Its translation is CASSPWTGLAKETQYF.